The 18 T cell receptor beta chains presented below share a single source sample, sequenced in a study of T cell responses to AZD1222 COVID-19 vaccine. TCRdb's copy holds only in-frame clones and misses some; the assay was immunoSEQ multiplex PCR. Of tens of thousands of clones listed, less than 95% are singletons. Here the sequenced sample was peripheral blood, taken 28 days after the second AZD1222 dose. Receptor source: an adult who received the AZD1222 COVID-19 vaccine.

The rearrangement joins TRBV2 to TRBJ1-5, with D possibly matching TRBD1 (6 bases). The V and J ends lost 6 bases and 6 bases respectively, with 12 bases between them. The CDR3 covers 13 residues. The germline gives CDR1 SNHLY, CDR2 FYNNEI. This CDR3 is CASSWGGGQPQHF. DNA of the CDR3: TGTGCCAGCAGCTGGGGGGGCGGTCAGCCCCAGCATTTT.

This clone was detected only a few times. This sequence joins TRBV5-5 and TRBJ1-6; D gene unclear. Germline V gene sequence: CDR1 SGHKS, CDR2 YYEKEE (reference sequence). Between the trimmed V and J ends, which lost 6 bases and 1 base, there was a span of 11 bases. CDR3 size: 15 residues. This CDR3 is CASNNQGSYNSPLHF. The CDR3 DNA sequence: TGTGCCAGCAACAACCAAGGATCCTATAATTCACCCCTCCACTTT.

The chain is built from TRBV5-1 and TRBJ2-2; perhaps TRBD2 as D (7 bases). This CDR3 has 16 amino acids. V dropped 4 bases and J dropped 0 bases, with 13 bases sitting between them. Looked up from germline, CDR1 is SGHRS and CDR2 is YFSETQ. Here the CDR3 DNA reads TGCGCCAGCAGCCAAAGGGAGGGGGCGAACACCGGGGAGCTGTTTTTT. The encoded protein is CASSQREGANTGELFF. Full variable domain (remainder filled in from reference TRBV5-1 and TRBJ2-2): KAGVTQTPRYLIKTRGQQVTLSCSPISGHRSVSWYQQTPGQGLQFLFEYFSETQRNKGNFPGRFSGRQFSNSRSEMNVSTLELGDSALYLCASSQREGANTGELFFGEGSRLTVL.

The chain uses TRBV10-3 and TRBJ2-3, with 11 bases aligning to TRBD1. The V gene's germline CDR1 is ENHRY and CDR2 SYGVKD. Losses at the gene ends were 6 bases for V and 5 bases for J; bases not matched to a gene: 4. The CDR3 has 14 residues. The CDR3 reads CAIRGTGGGDTQYF. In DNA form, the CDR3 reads TGTGCCATCAGGGGGACAGGGGGTGGAGATACGCAGTATTTT.

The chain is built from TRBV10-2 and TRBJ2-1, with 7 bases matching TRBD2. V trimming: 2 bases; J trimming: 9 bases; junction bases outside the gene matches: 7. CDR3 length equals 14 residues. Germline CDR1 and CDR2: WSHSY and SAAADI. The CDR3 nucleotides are TGCGCCAGCAGTGAGCCTTGGACTAGTTTTGAGCAGTTCTTC. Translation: CASSEPWTSFEQFF.

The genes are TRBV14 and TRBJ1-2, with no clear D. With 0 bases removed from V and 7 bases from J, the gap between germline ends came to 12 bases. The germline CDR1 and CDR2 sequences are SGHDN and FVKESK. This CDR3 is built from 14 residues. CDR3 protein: CASSQDRTPGGYTF. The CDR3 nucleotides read TGTGCCAGCAGCCAAGATCGTACTCCTGGTGGCTACACCTTC.

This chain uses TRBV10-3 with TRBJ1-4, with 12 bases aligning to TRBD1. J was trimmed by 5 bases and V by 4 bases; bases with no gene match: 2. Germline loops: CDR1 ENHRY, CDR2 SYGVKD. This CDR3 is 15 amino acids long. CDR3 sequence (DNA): TGTGCCATCAGTGGGGACAGGGGGCAGAATGAAAAACTGTTTTTT. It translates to CAISGDRGQNEKLFF.

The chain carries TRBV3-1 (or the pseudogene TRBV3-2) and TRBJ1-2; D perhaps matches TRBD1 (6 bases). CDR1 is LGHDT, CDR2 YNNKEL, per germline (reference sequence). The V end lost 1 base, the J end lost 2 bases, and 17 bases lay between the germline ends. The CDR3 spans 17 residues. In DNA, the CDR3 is TGTGCCAGCAGCCAAGTCTCGATCGGTAGGGGGAACTATGGCTACACCTTC. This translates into CASSQVSIGRGNYGYTF.

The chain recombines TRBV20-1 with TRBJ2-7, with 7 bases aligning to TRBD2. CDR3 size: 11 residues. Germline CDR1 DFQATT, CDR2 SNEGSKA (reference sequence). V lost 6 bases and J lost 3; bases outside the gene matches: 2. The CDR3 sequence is CSARTSYEQYF. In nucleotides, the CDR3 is TGCAGTGCCAGGACTAGCTACGAGCAGTACTTC.

CDR3 DNA: TGTGCCAGCAGCGTGGTCCAGTTCTACAATGAGCAGTTCTTC. Translated, it gives CASSVVQFYNEQFF. The chain combines TRBV9 with TRBJ2-1; D call uncertain. The CDR3 consists of 14 residues. The V gene lost 2 bases and the J gene lost 3 bases, with 9 bases spanning the gap. CDR1 and CDR2 (germline): SGDLS, YYNGEE.

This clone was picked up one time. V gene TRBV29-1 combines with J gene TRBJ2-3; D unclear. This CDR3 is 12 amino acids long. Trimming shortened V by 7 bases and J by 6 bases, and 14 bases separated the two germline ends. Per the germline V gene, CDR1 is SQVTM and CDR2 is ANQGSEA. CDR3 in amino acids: CSGVTAMDTQYF. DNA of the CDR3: TGCAGCGGGGTGACGGCCATGGATACGCAGTATTTT.

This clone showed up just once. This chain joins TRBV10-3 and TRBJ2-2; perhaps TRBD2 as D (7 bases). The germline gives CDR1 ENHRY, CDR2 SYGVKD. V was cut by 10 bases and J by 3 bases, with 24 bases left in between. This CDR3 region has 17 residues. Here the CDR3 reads CATLGGRGGPDTGELFF. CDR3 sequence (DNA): TGTGCCACCCTCGGGGGGCGCGGGGGCCCCGACACCGGGGAGCTGTTTTTT.

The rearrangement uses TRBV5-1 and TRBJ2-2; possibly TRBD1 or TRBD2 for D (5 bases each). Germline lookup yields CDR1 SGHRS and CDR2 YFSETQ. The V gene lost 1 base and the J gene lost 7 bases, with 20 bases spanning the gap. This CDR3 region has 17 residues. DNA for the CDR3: TGCGCCAGCAGCTTGAGGACTGGGGCAGGGATTAACGGGGAGCTGTTTTTT. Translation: CASSLRTGAGINGELFF.

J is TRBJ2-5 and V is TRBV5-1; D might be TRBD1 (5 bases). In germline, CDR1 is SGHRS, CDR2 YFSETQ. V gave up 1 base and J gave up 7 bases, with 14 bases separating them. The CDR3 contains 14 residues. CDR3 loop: CASSLSQGLGTQYF. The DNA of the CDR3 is TGCGCCAGCAGCTTGTCCCAGGGTCTCGGGACCCAGTACTTC.

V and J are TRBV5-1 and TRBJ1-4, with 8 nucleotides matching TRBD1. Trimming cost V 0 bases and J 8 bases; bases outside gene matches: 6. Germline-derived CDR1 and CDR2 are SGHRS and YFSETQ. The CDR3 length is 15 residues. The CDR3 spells CASSLVQGAWEKLFF. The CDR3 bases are TGCGCCAGCAGCTTGGTTCAGGGGGCGTGGGAAAAACTGTTTTTT.

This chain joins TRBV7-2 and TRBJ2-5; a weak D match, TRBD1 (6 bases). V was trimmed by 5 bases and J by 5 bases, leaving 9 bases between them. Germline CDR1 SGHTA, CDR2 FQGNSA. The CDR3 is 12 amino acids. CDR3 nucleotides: TGTGCCAGCAGCAAGGGGGTTGAGACCCAGTACTTC. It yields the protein CASSKGVETQYF.

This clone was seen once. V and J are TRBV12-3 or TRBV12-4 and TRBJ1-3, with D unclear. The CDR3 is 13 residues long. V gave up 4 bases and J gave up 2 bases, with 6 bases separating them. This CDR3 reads CASSYRAGNTIYF. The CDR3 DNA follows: TGTGCCAGCAGTTACCGGGCTGGAAACACCATATATTTT.

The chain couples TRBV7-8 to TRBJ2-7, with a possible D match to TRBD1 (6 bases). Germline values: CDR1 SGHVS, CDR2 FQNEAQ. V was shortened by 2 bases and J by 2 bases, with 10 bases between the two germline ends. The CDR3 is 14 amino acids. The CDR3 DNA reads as TGTGCCAGCAGCTTACGGACAGAGCCCTACGAGCAGTACTTC. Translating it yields CASSLRTEPYEQYF.